Below, 15 T cell receptor beta chains from the same sample are listed, as sequenced in a study of OX40 agonist ivuxolimab in advanced cancers. Generated by immunoSEQ multiplex PCR, the TCRdb table keeps only in-frame clones and is missing some. The table lists 45,000 to 55,000 clones, around 94% of them singletons. The sequencing here drew on CD4+ or CD8+ T cells sorted from blood, taken in a trial of the OX40 agonist ivuxolimab. Source of these receptors: an adult with an advanced solid tumor such as melanoma, head and neck, liver or kidney cancer.

V gene TRBV28 combines with J gene TRBJ2-7; no firm D call. Per germline, CDR1 MDHEN and CDR2 SYDVKM. This CDR3 has 12 residues. Trimming left V 3 bases short and J 5 bases short, with 8 bases between. Written as DNA, the CDR3 is TGTGCCAGCAGTTTGTTAGGGAACGAGCAGTACTTC. Amino acids: CASSLLGNEQYF.

The chain uses TRBV19 and TRBJ2-7; TRBD1 aligns across 9 bases. J lost 0 bases, V lost 5 bases, and 8 bases had no gene match. The CDR3 sequence is 16 residues long. Germline V gives CDR1 LNHDA, CDR2 SQIVND (reference sequence). The CDR3 sequence: CASSAGTGLDSYEQYF. In nucleotides, the CDR3 is TGTGCCAGTAGTGCCGGGACAGGGCTAGACTCCTACGAGCAGTACTTC.

A remark on this clone: A junction boundary mismatches the germline segment, possibly from a read error. Other DNA sequences in this specimen translate into the identical CDR3. This rearrangement joins TRBV27 to TRBJ1-1; 7 bases align to TRBD1. Germline V gene lookup returns CDR1 MNHEY and CDR2 SMNVEV (reference sequence). This CDR3 contains 16 residues. CDR3 amino acids: CASSPLPTGNNLEAFF. CDR3 DNA: TGTGCCAGCAGTCCTCTCCCGACAGGGAACAATCTGGAAGCTTTTTTT.

The rearrangement uses TRBV7-9 and TRBJ2-5, with 10 bases that match TRBD1. V trimming: 8 bases; J trimming: 9 bases; junction bases outside the gene matches: 18. This CDR3 spans 16 amino acids. The germline CDR1 and CDR2 sequences are SEHNR and FQNEAQ (reference sequence). As DNA, the CDR3 is TGTGCCAGCTCCCTCACGGGTGGGACAGGGGCCGGGGCCCAGTACTTC. Its protein product is CASSLTGGTGAGAQYF.

The chain carries TRBV5-1 and TRBJ2-7; 9 positions agree with TRBD1. This CDR3 is built from 15 residues. Per the germline V gene, CDR1 is SGHRS and CDR2 is YFSETQ. The ends lost 4 bases at V and 5 bases at J; junction bases unmatched: 10. The CDR3 DNA reads as TGCGCCAGCAGCCCTACATCGGACAGGGGACACGAGCAGTACTTC. It codes for CASSPTSDRGHEQYF.

The genes are TRBV4-1 and TRBJ2-1; TRBD2 is a possible D gene (6 bases). CDR1 is MGHRA and CDR2 is YSYEKL in the germline V gene. Deletions cut 0 bases from V and 8 bases from J, with 8 bases between. This CDR3 contains 13 residues. For the CDR3, the DNA is TGCGCCAGCAGCCAAGAATGGAGGGATGAGCAGTTCTTC. This translates into CASSQEWRDEQFF.

The genes are TRBV29-1 and TRBJ2-3; D not resolved. V dropped 6 bases and J dropped 2 bases, with 3 bases sitting between them. CDR1 and CDR2 from the germline V gene are SQVTM and ANQGSEA. The CDR3 contains 10 residues. As DNA, the CDR3 is TGCAGCGTAGCCACAGATACGCAGTATTTT. Its protein is CSVATDTQYF.

The rearrangement uses TRBV5-1 and TRBJ2-7; TRBD2 aligns across 14 bases. The CDR3 spans 15 residues. J was trimmed by 6 bases and V by 4 bases; bases with no gene match: 6. Germline CDR1 is SGHRS and CDR2 is YFSETQ. The CDR3 region has the DNA TGCGCCAGCAGCGAAGGGACTAGCGGGAGCTCCGAGCAGTACTTC. As protein: CASSEGTSGSSEQYF.

The gene calls are TRBV6-1 and TRBJ1-5; D unclear. The germline CDR1 and CDR2 sequences are MNHNS and SASEGT. Trimming stripped 4 bases from V and 11 bases from J, with 21 bases between. This CDR3 region has 15 residues. CDR3 in amino acids: CASSGSDGRQWTQHF. The CDR3 coding sequence is TGTGCCAGCAGTGGATCAGACGGAAGGCAATGGACCCAGCATTTT.

This CDR3 reads CASSSDVGAAEQYF. CDR3 nucleotide sequence: TGCGCCAGCAGCTCTGATGTGGGTGCCGCCGAGCAGTACTTC. V usage is TRBV5-1 and J usage is TRBJ2-7; D unresolved. The V end was cut by 3 bases, the J end by 6 bases, with 16 bases between. The CDR3 covers 14 residues. Germline V gene data show CDR1 as SGHRS and CDR2 as YFSETQ.

This chain links TRBV7-9 with TRBJ2-7; 7 bases map to TRBD2. J lost 2 bases, V lost 7 bases, and 17 bases had no gene match. The germline V gene has CDR1 SEHNR and CDR2 FQNEAQ (reference sequence). The CDR3 contains 17 residues. The CDR3 protein is CASIKPGGKGKTYEQYF. The CDR3 region has the DNA TGTGCCAGCATCAAACCCGGGGGGAAGGGGAAAACCTACGAGCAGTACTTC. The variable domain in full, with the rest retrieved from reference TRBV7-9 and TRBJ2-7, is DTGVSQNPRHKITKRGQNVTFRCDPISEHNRLYWYRQTLGQGPEFLTYFQNEAQLEKSRLLSDRFSAERPKGSFSTLEIQRTEQGDSAMYLCASIKPGGKGKTYEQYFGPGTRLTVT.

The rearrangement links TRBV4-1 to TRBJ2-1; D is unresolved. CDR1 is MGHRA and CDR2 is YSYEKL in the germline V gene. The CDR3 consists of 11 residues. Trimming pared 6 bases from V and 6 bases from J, leaving 6 bases between. In nucleotides, the CDR3 is TGCGCCAGCAGATCGACCAATGAGCAGTTCTTC. Its protein product is CASRSTNEQFF.

This clone was counted a single time. The chain links TRBV14 to TRBJ2-3; no firm D call. V was cut by 4 bases and J by 6 bases, with 14 bases left in between. This CDR3 contains 14 residues. Germline V gives CDR1 SGHDN, CDR2 FVKESK. The CDR3: CASSPSTRPDTQYF. The CDR3 nucleotides are TGTGCCAGCAGCCCCTCAACACGCCCCGATACGCAGTATTTT.

J is TRBJ1-4 and V is TRBV2; 10 nucleotides line up with TRBD1. V gave up 1 base and J gave up 2 bases; unmatched junction bases: 4. The CDR3 length is 17 residues. Germline V CDR1 and CDR2: SNHLY, FYNNEI. CDR3 in amino acids: CASSEGDRGGTNEKLFF. Written as DNA, the CDR3 is TGTGCCAGCAGTGAAGGGGACAGGGGTGGGACTAATGAAAAACTGTTTTTT. Complete variable domain (other parts from reference TRBV2 and TRBJ1-4): EPEVTQTPSHQVTQMGQEVILRCVPISNHLYFYWYRQILGQKVEFLVSFYNNEISEKSEIFDDQFSVERPDGSNFTLKIRSTKLEDSAMYFCASSEGDRGGTNEKLFFGSGTQLSVL.

V and J are TRBV19 and TRBJ2-7; D may be TRBD2 (6 bases). Germline assignment: CDR1 LNHDA and CDR2 SQIVND (reference sequence). This CDR3 spans 11 amino acids. CDR3 nucleotide sequence: TGTTCGTGCGGGAATGGGTACGAGCAGTACTTC. The encoded protein is CSCGNGYEQYF.